This T cell receptor (beta chain) was observed in a study of tumor and adjacent non-tumor tissue in lung cancer. Across the study: Aged about 30 to 76 years, patients included nine to ten men and 4 or 5 women with stage I to III disease. Whole-study findings and limits: Significantly higher TCR diversity was found in tumor than normal lung.

TCRbeta libraries were built with three rounds of nested PCR, modified from ARM-PCR. TCRdb fed the multiplex PCR reads into MiXCR, producing one record per CDR3 protein. The table shows 60,000 to 90,000 distinct CDR3 sequences, with approximately 68% occurring only once. About this clonotype itself: As yet, its antigen is unknown. The junction departs from germline at one end; a sequencing error may be responsible.

RNA was extracted from bulk tissue without any cell sorting. Distant lung tissue was collected more than 3 cm away from the tumor edge. CDR1 and CDR2 (germline): SGHAT, FQNNGV. This CDR3 has 15 amino acids. This sequence joins TRBV11-2 and TRBJ2-1; D is undetermined. Sequencing was done on a sample of distant non-tumor lung tissue. This TCR derives from a woman aged 45 to 65 with non-small cell lung cancer. The CDR3 sequence is CVSSLIGHAYNEQFF. The CDR3 coding sequence is TGTGTCAGCAGCCTCATAGGGCACGCTTACAATGAGCAGTTCTTC.